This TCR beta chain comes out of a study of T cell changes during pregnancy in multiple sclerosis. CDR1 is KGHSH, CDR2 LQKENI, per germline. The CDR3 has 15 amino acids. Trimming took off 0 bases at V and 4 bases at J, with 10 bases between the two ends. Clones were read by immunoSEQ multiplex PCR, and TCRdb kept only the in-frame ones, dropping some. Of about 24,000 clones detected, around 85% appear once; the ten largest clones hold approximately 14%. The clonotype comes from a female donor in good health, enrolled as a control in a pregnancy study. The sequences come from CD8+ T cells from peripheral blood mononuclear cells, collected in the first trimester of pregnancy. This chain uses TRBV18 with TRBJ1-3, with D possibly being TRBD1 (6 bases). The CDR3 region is CASSPPAGEGNTIYF. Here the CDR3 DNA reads TGTGCCAGCTCACCACCGGCAGGGGAAGGAAACACCATATATTTT. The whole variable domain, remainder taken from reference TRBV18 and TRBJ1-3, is NAGVMQNPRHLVRRRGQEARLRCSPMKGHSHVYWYRQLPEEGLKFMVYLQKENIIDESGMPKERFSAEFPKEGPSILRIQQVVRGDSAAYFCASSPPAGEGNTIYFGEGSWLTVV.